These 10 T cell receptor beta chains came from one sample sequenced in a study of cytotoxic CD8 clonotypes in ibrutinib-treated CLL. Generated by immunoSEQ multiplex PCR, the TCRdb table keeps only in-frame clones and is missing some. The repertoire consists of 130,000 or so clones, with roughly 88% occurring once and the leading ten covering roughly 1.9%. The sequencing here drew on PBMCs, taken after 24 months of ibrutinib treatment. These receptors came from a human donor with chronic lymphocytic leukemia.

The chain joins TRBV4-1 to TRBJ2-5; 8 positions agree with TRBD2. The CDR3 is 18 residues long. V lost 2 bases and J lost 2; bases outside the gene matches: 13. The V gene's germline CDR1 is MGHRA and CDR2 YSYEKL. The CDR3: CASSQTQSIGGAQETQYF. DNA of the CDR3: TGCGCCAGCAGCCAAACTCAATCCATCGGGGGGGCGCAAGAGACCCAGTACTTC.

The chain joins TRBV10-3 to TRBJ2-7; D is ambiguous. V was trimmed by 0 bases and J by 5 bases, leaving 2 bases between them. The CDR3 is 11 amino acids. Germline V CDR1 and CDR2: ENHRY, SYGVKD. The CDR3 DNA sequence: TGTGCCATCAGTGAGTCGAACGAGCAGTACTTC. Translating it yields CAISESNEQYF.

The CDR3 bases are TGTGCCAGCGGCCCACGCGGGCCCAGCACAGATACGCAGTATTTT. Its protein product is CASGPRGPSTDTQYF. This sequence joins TRBV19 and TRBJ2-3, with a possible D match to TRBD2 (5 bases). Trimming removed 9 bases at V and 0 bases at J, with 16 bases between. CDR1 LNHDA and CDR2 SQIVND come from the germline V gene (reference sequence). CDR3 length: 15 amino acids. The complete variable domain, with remaining parts taken from reference TRBV19 and TRBJ2-3, reads DGGITQSPKYLFRKEGQNVTLSCEQNLNHDAMYWYRQDPGQGLRLIYYSQIVNDFQKGDIAEGYSVSREKKESFPLTVTSAQKNPTAFYLCASGPRGPSTDTQYFGPGTRLTVL.

The chain links TRBV5-6 to TRBJ1-3; weak D call: TRBD1 (5 bases). V lost 4 bases and J lost 2, with 22 bases in between. The CDR3 has 18 amino acids. Germline assignment: CDR1 SGHDT and CDR2 YYEEEE. The CDR3 region is CASSNMEGRSPPGNTIYF. CDR3 bases: TGTGCCAGCAGCAACATGGAGGGGCGATCCCCTCCTGGAAACACCATATATTTT.

The chain has TRBV29-1 and TRBJ2-3, with 13 bases lining up with TRBD2. The J segment lost 1 base and the V segment lost 7 bases, leaving 8 bases of the junction unmatched. Germline lookup yields CDR1 SQVTM and CDR2 ANQGSEA. This CDR3 spans 16 amino acids. In DNA, the CDR3 is TGCAGCGCCCCGGGACTAGCGGGGCCAGGCACAGATACGCAGTATTTT. Protein product: CSAPGLAGPGTDTQYF.

As concerns this clone: At one of its ends the junction is not consistent with the germline gene, which may arise from a read error. The rearrangement joins TRBV6-1 to TRBJ2-7, with 9 bases identical to TRBD1. Germline V CDR1 and CDR2: MNHNS, SASEGT. There are 13 residues in the CDR3. CDR3 in amino acids: CASTRDRDFGADF. The CDR3 nucleotides read TGTGCCAGCACCCGGGACAGGGATTTTGGCGCGGACTTC.

The gene calls are TRBV9 and TRBJ2-5, with D possibly matching TRBD2 (6 bases). This CDR3 comprises 15 residues. Trimming removed 0 bases from V and 4 bases from J, with 13 bases in between. In germline, CDR1 is SGDLS, CDR2 YYNGEE. CDR3 region: CASSVGSGETETQYF. The CDR3 nucleotides are TGTGCCAGCAGCGTAGGATCGGGAGAGACAGAGACCCAGTACTTC.

On this clone: One end of the junction does not line up with germline, which may come from a read error. The chain uses TRBV27 and TRBJ2-5; 9 nucleotides agree with TRBD2. This CDR3 region has 15 residues. In germline, CDR1 is MNHEY, CDR2 SMNVEV (reference sequence). CDR3 loop: CASSRGGGNLRALNF. CDR3 nucleotides: TGTGCCAGCAGCCGCGGGGGGGGGAATTTAAGAGCCTTAAACTTC.

The V gene is TRBV11-3, the J gene TRBJ2-5, with D perhaps TRBD1 (6 bases). Per the germline V gene, CDR1 is SGHNT and CDR2 is YENEEA. The V gene lost 4 bases and the J gene lost 5 bases, with 8 bases spanning the gap. This CDR3 spans 12 amino acids. The chain's CDR3 is CASSSGDETQYF. For the CDR3, the DNA is TGTGCCAGCAGCTCAGGGGATGAGACCCAGTACTTC.

The chain is built from TRBV10-1 and TRBJ2-7; D not resolved. Trimming pared 4 bases from V and 7 bases from J, leaving 11 bases between. Per germline, CDR1 WNHNN and CDR2 SYGVQD (reference sequence). The CDR3 spans 12 residues. Written as DNA, the CDR3 is TGCGCCAGCAGTGGAGAAGGAGAAGAGCAGTACTTC. Protein sequence: CASSGEGEEQYF.